These 29 T cell receptor beta chains share one sample of origin, sequenced in a study of human T cells and chemical hapten exposure (dated by TCRdb to about 2021). Receptor libraries were prepared by RACE. Data came from a NextSeq 500. TCRdb reanalyzed the raw reads on its own, using fastp at Q25 for trimming and MiXCR for clone calling, and kept in-frame beta chains. Each CDR3 protein appears once, grouped with its most common genes and DNA. Recorded for this sample are 80,000 to 95,000 distinct CDR3 sequences; 9.5% to 12% of them occurred a single time. Roughly 2% of the sample goes to the ten largest clones. This specimen's time point label, interpreted: patch test 2, 6 weeks after DPC sensitization. The treatment or condition label for this specimen denotes: therapeutic diphenylcyclopropenone sensitization with weekly scalp DPC. The sample was whole blood, taken in connection with sensitization to the hapten diphenylcyclopropenone (DPC). All receptors come from a man in his forties with alopecia areata. Some clones in this sample may be carry-over from other donors' samples.

The chain recombines TRBV20-1 with TRBJ2-4, with a possible D match to TRBD1 (5 bases). CDR3 size: 14 residues. Germline assignment: CDR1 DFQATT and CDR2 SNEGSKA (reference sequence). V lost 3 bases and J 9 bases, leaving 18 bases between the germline ends. Here the CDR3 DNA reads TGCAGTGCTAGGGATACAGGCGACCTCATCATTCAGTACTTC. This gives the protein CSARDTGDLIIQYF.

This chain connects TRBV14 to TRBJ2-5, with TRBD2 matching over 13 bases. The CDR3 contains 17 residues. V trimming: 4 bases; J trimming: 5 bases; junction bases outside the gene matches: 10. Germline V lookup: CDR1 SGHDN, CDR2 FVKESK. CDR3 sequence: CASSLRTGLAGSETQYF. The CDR3 DNA follows: TGTGCCAGCAGCCTCCGGACGGGACTAGCGGGGTCGGAGACCCAGTACTTC.

This chain uses TRBV7-2 with TRBJ2-5; D is tentatively TRBD1 or TRBD2 (5 bases each). The CDR3 has 15 amino acids. The germline V gene encodes CDR1 SGHTA and CDR2 FQGNSA. The V end lost 0 bases, the J end lost 10 bases, and 18 bases lay between the germline ends. For the CDR3, the DNA is TGTGCCAGCAGCTTAGCTCTGGGATCGGGGCGAGGCCAGTACTTC. It encodes CASSLALGSGRGQYF.

This clonotype has only a few counts. The chain recombines TRBV12-3 or TRBV12-4 with TRBJ2-7, with D uncertain. This CDR3 is 14 amino acids long. V gave up 3 bases and J gave up 5 bases, with 14 bases separating them. CDR3 amino acids: CASSLGPPVHEQYV. Written as DNA, the CDR3 is TGTGCCAGCAGTTTGGGCCCCCCTGTCCACGAGCAGTACGTC.

Only a few counts were recorded for this clonotype. This chain links TRBV7-6 with TRBJ2-5, with 9 bases lining up with TRBD1. This CDR3 contains 16 residues. The germline V gene encodes CDR1 SGHVS and CDR2 FNYEAQ. J gave up 5 bases and V 0 bases, and 7 bases lay outside the gene matches. CDR3: CASSLAPGTGMETQYF. The CDR3 DNA is TGTGCCAGCAGCTTAGCACCCGGGACAGGGATGGAGACCCAGTACTTC. Together with reference TRBV7-6 and TRBJ2-5, the CDR3 gives the full variable domain: GAGVSQSPRYKVTKRGQDVALRCDPISGHVSLYWYRQALGQGPEFLTYFNYEAQQDKSGLPNDRFSAERPEGSISTLTIQRTEQRDSAMYRCASSLAPGTGMETQYFGPGTRLLVL.

This clonotype was observed a few times. The chain joins TRBV5-1 to TRBJ1-1; no clear D. In germline, CDR1 is SGHRS, CDR2 YFSETQ. The CDR3 consists of 14 residues. V was pared by 1 base and J by 0 bases, with 7 bases between. For the CDR3, the DNA is TGCGCCAGCAGCTTGTCTTTGTTGAACACTGAAGCTTTCTTT. Amino acids: CASSLSLLNTEAFF.

The chain links TRBV7-6 to TRBJ1-1; 11 nucleotides align to TRBD1. J was trimmed by 7 bases and V by 5 bases; bases with no gene match: 3. The CDR3 spans 13 residues. The germline V gene encodes CDR1 SGHVS and CDR2 FNYEAQ. CDR3 loop: CASSRDRGNEAFF. As DNA, the CDR3 is TGTGCCAGCAGCCGGGACAGGGGGAATGAAGCTTTCTTT.

This clonotype was counted a few times. The chain employs TRBV20-1 and TRBJ2-1; maybe TRBD2 (6 bases). Trimming cost V 0 bases and J 0 bases, with 21 bases left between them. CDR1 DFQATT and CDR2 SNEGSKA come from the germline V gene (reference sequence). CDR3 length equals 19 residues. The CDR3 sequence is CSARDQQSGGKSSYNEQFF. For the CDR3, the DNA is TGCAGTGCTAGAGATCAGCAGTCGGGCGGGAAGAGCTCCTACAATGAGCAGTTCTTC.

This clonotype was counted at least ten times. The chain joins TRBV7-2 to TRBJ1-4, with a possible D match to TRBD1 (5 bases). The germline gives CDR1 SGHTA, CDR2 FQGNSA. The CDR3 has 14 amino acids. V was pared by 4 bases and J by 7 bases, with 13 bases between. CDR3 nucleotides: TGTGCCAGCAGCTGGGACCCCAAGAGTGAAAAACTGTTTTTT. Residues: CASSWDPKSEKLFF.

V gene TRBV19 combines with J gene TRBJ2-7, with D possibly being TRBD2 (5 bases). From germline, CDR1 is LNHDA and CDR2 SQIVND (reference sequence). V was pared by 8 bases and J by 6 bases, with 17 bases between. This CDR3 region has 13 residues. In DNA, the CDR3 is TGTGCCAGTTACTCCGGGAATCCGTCCGAGCAGTACGTC. Translated: CASYSGNPSEQYV.

This clonotype was picked up a small number of times. This rearrangement joins TRBV12-3 or TRBV12-4 to TRBJ2-1; 8 nucleotides match TRBD2. The V gene end was trimmed by 1 base and the J gene end by 0 bases; junction bases not matched to a gene: 11. This CDR3 region has 19 residues. The CDR3 region has the DNA TGTGCCAGCAGTTTAGGAGCAGCGGGAGCTCCCGGCTCCTACAATGAGCAGTTCTTC. Translated: CASSLGAAGAPGSYNEQFF.

This clonotype was counted at least ten times. The rearrangement joins TRBV7-2 to TRBJ1-1, with D perhaps TRBD1 (5 bases). V gave up 5 bases and J gave up 1 base, with 11 bases separating them. Germline V gene data show CDR1 as SGHTA and CDR2 as FQGNSA. The CDR3 totals 14 residues. Written as DNA, the CDR3 is TGTGCCAGCAGCAGTCATACAGGGAACACTGAAGCTTTCTTT. Translation gives CASSSHTGNTEAFF.

Worth noting for this clonotype: An end of the junction differs from the germline gene, which may be a read error. This rearrangement joins TRBV14 to TRBJ1-1; D is uncertain. CDR1 SGHDN and CDR2 FVKESK come from the germline V gene. The CDR3 sequence is 13 residues long. The DNA for the CDR3 is TGTGCCAGCAGCCAAGAGCTGAAGACTGAAGCTTTCTTT. Encoded protein: CASSQELKTEAFF.

The chain recombines TRBV29-1 with TRBJ1-2; no reliable D call. The V gene's germline CDR1 is SQVTM and CDR2 ANQGSEA. The CDR3 covers 12 residues. Deletions cut 6 bases from V and 2 bases from J, with 10 bases between. This CDR3 is CSVTPGNYGYTF. In DNA, the CDR3 is TGCAGCGTGACCCCAGGCAACTATGGCTACACCTTC.

This clonotype came up a few times. The chain is built from TRBV6-5 and TRBJ2-1; D ambiguous. This CDR3 spans 14 amino acids. V lost 2 bases and J lost 8, with 13 bases in between. In germline, CDR1 is MNHEY, CDR2 SVGAGI. The chain's CDR3 is CASSYKWAADEQFF. CDR3 nucleotides: TGTGCCAGCAGTTACAAGTGGGCGGCTGATGAGCAGTTCTTC.

J is TRBJ2-7 and V is TRBV7-7; TRBD2 matches 9 bases. Germline V gives CDR1 SSHAT, CDR2 FNYEAQ (reference sequence). This CDR3 region has 15 residues. The CDR3 reads CASSQMGLAPDEQYV. In DNA form, the CDR3 reads TGTGCTAGCAGCCAAATGGGACTAGCTCCCGACGAGCAGTACGTC.

This clonotype has a handful of counts. The chain links TRBV12-3 or TRBV12-4 to TRBJ2-3; 8 nucleotides align to TRBD2. There are 17 residues in the CDR3. V trimming: 0 bases; J trimming: 2 bases; junction bases outside the gene matches: 7. The CDR3 loop is CASSLAVIAGNTDTQYF. The CDR3 DNA is TGTGCCAGCAGTTTAGCGGTAATAGCGGGAAACACAGATACGCAGTATTTT.

The chain employs TRBV20-1 and TRBJ2-3, with TRBD2 as a possible D gene (5 bases). This CDR3 has 14 residues. V lost 5 bases to trimming and J lost 0 bases, with 12 bases between them. Germline CDR1 is DFQATT and CDR2 is SNEGSKA (reference sequence). CDR3 nucleotide sequence: TGCAGTGCTCCGGACTCATCTAGCACAGATACGCAGTATTTT. This translates into CSAPDSSSTDTQYF.

This clonotype was detected ten times or more. The chain is built from TRBV2 and TRBJ1-1, with 10 bases matching TRBD1. The V segment lost 3 bases and the J segment 4 bases; nucleotides outside the gene matches: 2. This CDR3 is 14 amino acids long. The germline CDR1 and CDR2 sequences are SNHLY and FYNNEI. Here the CDR3 reads CASSETGGITEAFF. In DNA, the CDR3 is TGTGCCAGCAGTGAGACAGGGGGCATCACTGAAGCTTTCTTT.

This clonotype was seen a few times. The V and J genes are TRBV7-2 and TRBJ2-5, with D tentatively TRBD2 (6 bases). In germline, CDR1 is SGHTA, CDR2 FQGNSA. V dropped 0 bases and J dropped 4 bases, with 9 bases sitting between them. The CDR3 is 14 residues long. In nucleotides, the CDR3 is TGTGCCAGCAGCTTAGCGGGAGGTTTAGAGACCCAGTACTTC. Amino acid sequence: CASSLAGGLETQYF.

The chain combines TRBV4-3 with TRBJ2-3; D gene uncertain. The CDR3 covers 13 residues. Germline CDR1 reads LGHNA; CDR2 reads YSLEER. The V and J ends lost 2 bases and 2 bases respectively, with 5 bases between them. The CDR3 bases are TGCGCCAGCAGCCAAATCCTCACAGATACGCAGTATTTT. Translating it yields CASSQILTDTQYF.

This clonotype has only a few counts. The chain employs TRBV29-1 and TRBJ2-4; D not resolved. Germline lookup yields CDR1 SQVTM and CDR2 ANQGSEA. V lost 3 bases, J lost 0 bases, and 12 bases lay in between. This CDR3 comprises 15 residues. As DNA, the CDR3 is TGCAGCGTTGACAGGCAACTTGAAGCCAAAAACATTCAGTACTTC. Its protein product is CSVDRQLEAKNIQYF.

There are many counts of this clonotype. The gene calls are TRBV6-1 and TRBJ1-4; 12 bases match TRBD1. Germline CDR1 MNHNS, CDR2 SASEGT. This CDR3 spans 17 amino acids. After removal of 4 bases from V and 7 bases from J, the junction contained 10 bases not matched to a gene. CDR3 in amino acids: CASSAGTGGRESEKLFF. DNA of the CDR3: TGTGCCAGCAGTGCCGGGACAGGGGGCCGGGAAAGTGAAAAACTGTTTTTT.

A few counts support this clonotype. The V call is TRBV5-1, the J call TRBJ2-5; 7 positions agree with TRBD2. CDR1 is SGHRS and CDR2 is YFSETQ in the germline V gene. The CDR3 extends over 15 amino acids. Germline trimming cut 3 bases from V and 1 base from J; bases unmatched to any gene: 6. The CDR3: CASSSSSGAQETQYF. The DNA for the CDR3 is TGCGCCAGCAGCTCCTCTAGCGGAGCCCAAGAGACCCAGTACTTC.

This clonotype was observed at least ten times. The gene calls are TRBV7-2 and TRBJ1-1; D perhaps matches TRBD1 (6 bases). The CDR3 is 14 amino acids. Trimming left V 1 base short and J 4 bases short, with 10 bases between. Germline-derived CDR1 and CDR2 are SGHTA and FQGNSA. The CDR3 nucleotides are TGTGCCAGCAGCTTAGATGGGGGGCTCACTGAAGCTTTCTTT. It is translated as CASSLDGGLTEAFF.

The chain uses TRBV21-1 and TRBJ1-5. TRBV21-1 is a recognized pseudogene. The CDR3 has 17 amino acids. The CDR3 sequence is CASNLTTDGRIYQPQHF. CDR3 in DNA: TGTGCCAGCAACTTAACAACAGACGGACGGATCTATCAGCCCCAGCATTTT.

The chain recombines TRBV5-6 with TRBJ2-3; 11 nucleotides align to TRBD2. Germline-derived CDR1 and CDR2 are SGHDT and YYEEEE. The CDR3 has 17 residues. V shed 4 bases, J shed 2 bases, and the junction held 9 bases outside the gene matches. In nucleotides, the CDR3 is TGTGCCAGCAGCCAGGGACTAGCGGACCTTAACACAGATACGCAGTATTTT. Translated, it gives CASSQGLADLNTDTQYF.

V and J are TRBV3-1 and TRBJ2-7; TRBD2 aligns across 11 bases. Looked up from germline, CDR1 is LGHDT and CDR2 is YNNKEL (reference sequence). The V segment lost 0 bases and the J segment 10 bases; nucleotides outside the gene matches: 8. The CDR3 contains 15 residues. CDR3 coding DNA: TGTGCCAGCAGCCAAGACCCCCTTACTAGCGGGAGTCAGTACTTC. Translation: CASSQDPLTSGSQYF.

This clonotype was observed a handful of times. The DNA of the CDR3 is TGTGCCAGCAGTGAAGTTGCGACAGGTCTAATCTACAATGAGCAGTTCTTC. Translating gives CASSEVATGLIYNEQFF. J is TRBJ2-1 and V is TRBV2; perhaps TRBD1 as D (6 bases). Trimming removed 1 base from V and 3 bases from J, with 16 bases in between. CDR1 is SNHLY, CDR2 FYNNEI, per germline. This CDR3 contains 17 residues. The variable domain in full, completed from reference TRBV2 and TRBJ2-1, reads EPEVTQTPSHQVTQMGQEVILRCVPISNHLYFYWYRQILGQKVEFLVSFYNNEISEKSEIFDDQFSVERPDGSNFTLKIRSTKLEDSAMYFCASSEVATGLIYNEQFFGPGTRLTVL.